This entry is about one T cell receptor beta chain. Participants were aged about 18 to 90 years, lived in some 23 US areas, and enrolled virtually. Recovery among Cohort 3 donors was established by two negative PCRs, clearance, or symptom resolution. Measured with immunoSEQ multiplex PCR; TCRdb has only the in-frame clones, and not every one. The table records a few hundred thousand clones, around 87% of them present only once. These data come from a study of blood T cell repertoires in COVID-19. Study summary: COVID-19 samples from acute and convalescent phases originated in the United States, Italy and Spain.

V lost 3 bases to trimming and J lost 3 bases, with 11 bases between them. The length of the CDR3 is 15 residues. The V gene's germline CDR1 is MRHNA and CDR2 SNTAGT. The receptor comes from a woman aged 18-35 years who had recovered from COVID-19. Sequencing was carried out using PBMCs or T cells enriched from blood (not recorded which). The chain is built from TRBV6-4 and TRBJ2-2, with a possible D match to TRBD1 (6 bases). As DNA, the CDR3 is TGTGCCAGCAGTGAAACCGAGGGGGACACCGGGGAGCTGTTTTTT. Residues: CASSETEGDTGELFF.